Below are 20 T cell receptor beta chains sequenced from a single sample in a study of tumor-infiltrating lymphocytes in primary liver carcinoma. cDNA specific to TCR beta was made from around 470 ng of total RNA, with a constant-region primer employed for priming. Construction of TCR beta libraries relied on three successive nested multiplex PCR rounds employing slightly modified ARM-PCR. For around 11 cycles apiece, the opening two PCR rounds ran with TRBV1-TRBV30 forward primers and a C-beta reverse primer. TCRdb reprocessed the multiplex PCR reads with MiXCR, giving one entry per CDR3 protein. The table lists about 310,000 distinct CDR3 sequences, about 50% of them singletons. The study extracted blood RNA from unsorted whole blood and also extracted germline DNA. Sequenced input: peripheral blood. All receptors derive from a woman aged 25 to 39 with primary liver carcinoma and hepatitis B virus infection.

The V and J genes are TRBV6-6 and TRBJ2-7, with D possibly TRBD2 on 5 matching bases. Deletions cut 7 bases from V and 0 bases from J, with 13 bases between. Germline-derived CDR1 and CDR2 are MNHNY and SVGAGI (reference sequence). The CDR3 is 14 residues long. DNA of the CDR3: TGTGCCAGCAACTCACCGGGGAGCTCCTACGAGCAGTACTTC. Amino acids: CASNSPGSSYEQYF.

For this clonotype: The conserved closing phenylalanine or tryptophan is absent in this CDR3, likely reflecting a read error. This chain connects TRBV13 to TRBJ1-1, with D tentatively TRBD1 (5 bases). There are 17 residues in the CDR3. Germline V gene sequence: CDR1 PRHDT, CDR2 FYEKMQ (reference sequence). The CDR3 DNA sequence: TGTGCCAACAGCTTAGGAAGGTTTGGTATTGGGGGCACTGAAGCTTTCTCT. Residues: CANSLGRFGIGGTEAFS.

This clonotype has more than one count but fewer than ten. The V and J genes are TRBV12-3 or TRBV12-4 and TRBJ2-1; no clear D. The CDR3 is 14 residues long. Between the trimmed V and J ends, which lost 4 bases and 2 bases, there was a span of 9 bases. CDR3 nucleotide sequence: TGTGCCAGCAGTTCCGGTTGGGCCTACAATGAGCAGTTCTTC. Translated, it gives CASSSGWAYNEQFF.

J is TRBJ2-1 and V is TRBV18; 7 bases are shared with TRBD2. The germline V gene has CDR1 KGHSH and CDR2 LQKENI. The CDR3 is 14 residues long. The junction had 1 base not matched to a gene; V was cut back by 2 bases and J by 3 bases. The CDR3 sequence: CASSPSSGYNEQFF. In nucleotides, the CDR3 is TGTGCCAGCTCACCATCTAGCGGCTACAATGAGCAGTTCTTC.

A remark on this clonotype: Possible read error: a much larger clone is one base away. This chain links TRBV11-3 with TRBJ1-1; tentative D call: TRBD1 (6 bases). Germline CDR1 and CDR2: SGHNT and YENEEA. The CDR3 is 16 residues long. V gave up 5 bases and J gave up 4 bases, with 20 bases separating them. Here the CDR3 reads CASSRQVGGASTEAFF. The CDR3 nucleotides read TGTGCCAGCAGCCGCCAGGTTGGGGGCGCGAGCACTGAAGCTTTCTTT.

Notes on this clonotype: An end of the junction differs from the germline gene, which may be a read error. This chain joins TRBV11-2 and TRBJ2-2; D gene unclear. There are 15 residues in the CDR3. Germline CDR1 and CDR2: SGHAT and FQNNGV. DNA of the CDR3: TGTGCCAGCAGAGGATGGGCCCTTGACACCGGAGAGCTGTTTTTT. This translates into CASRGWALDTGELFF.

This chain connects TRBV12-3 or TRBV12-4 to TRBJ2-3; the D is unclear. The CDR3 loop spans 13 amino acids. V lost 9 bases and J lost 3, with 13 bases in between. The CDR3 DNA sequence: TGTGCCAGAGGTTTAGACGGGACAGATACGCAGTATTTT. It encodes CARGLDGTDTQYF.

This clonotype was seen a handful of times. The V and J genes are TRBV6-1 and TRBJ1-2; 9 nucleotides align to TRBD1. The CDR3 consists of 16 residues. In germline, CDR1 is MNHNS, CDR2 SASEGT. V lost 0 bases to trimming and J lost 1 base; unmatched junction nucleotides: 3. The CDR3 spells CASSEAGQGNNYGYTF. The CDR3 DNA follows: TGTGCCAGCAGTGAAGCGGGACAGGGAAATAACTATGGCTACACCTTC.

Note on this clonotype: One end of the junction does not line up with germline, which may come from a read error. The rearrangement links TRBV7-9 to TRBJ2-3; D gene ambiguous. This CDR3 is 11 amino acids long. The germline V gene encodes CDR1 SEHNR and CDR2 FQNEAQ (reference sequence). In DNA, the CDR3 is TGTGCCAGCAGCATAACAGATACGCATTATTTT. It specifies CASSITDTHYF.

A word on this clonotype: This could be a read error, since a much larger clone is one nucleotide away. The rearrangement joins TRBV11-1 to TRBJ2-1; D remains ambiguous. This CDR3 region has 15 residues. V was trimmed by 5 bases and J by 6 bases, leaving 17 bases between them. CDR1 and CDR2 from the germline V gene are SGHAT and FQDESV (reference sequence). The CDR3 loop is CASSPPWGLGNEQFF. As DNA, the CDR3 is TGTGCCAGCAGCCCCCCGTGGGGTTTGGGCAATGAGCAGTTCTTC.

A remark on this clonotype: A much more abundant neighbour one base away suggests this may be a read error. V and J are TRBV6-1 and TRBJ2-1; 14 bases match TRBD2. The CDR3 sequence is 14 residues long. The ends lost 4 bases at V and 16 bases at J; junction bases unmatched: 9. Germline values: CDR1 MNHNS, CDR2 SASEGT. CDR3 residues: CASSGSGTSGSHFF. As DNA, the CDR3 is TGTGCCAGCAGTGGATCTGGGACTAGCGGGAGTCACTTCTTC.

This clonotype was seen only a few times. The V call is TRBV7-9, the J call TRBJ1-4; weak D call: TRBD1 (5 bases). V lost 3 bases and J 15 bases, leaving 14 bases between the germline ends. Per the germline V gene, CDR1 is SEHNR and CDR2 is FQNEAQ (reference sequence). This CDR3 is built from 12 residues. CDR3 region: CASSFGTAVVFF. The CDR3 DNA reads as TGTGCCAGCAGCTTCGGGACGGCCGTCGTGTTTTTT.

In this sample, this clonotype turned up many times. The genes are TRBV29-1 and TRBJ2-1; D is perhaps TRBD1 (6 bases). CDR1 and CDR2 from the germline V gene are SQVTM and ANQGSEA. The CDR3 extends over 16 amino acids. Trimming removed 0 bases from V and 1 base from J, with 13 bases in between. The CDR3 nucleotides are TGCAGCGTTGAAGATCCCGGACAGATATCCTACAATGAGCAGTTCTTC. This sequence encodes CSVEDPGQISYNEQFF.

This clonotype occurred many times. The V call is TRBV4-2, the J call TRBJ1-4; a weak D match, TRBD1 (5 bases). Trimming took 0 bases from V and 6 from J, leaving 8 bases between them. Germline lookup yields CDR1 LGHNA and CDR2 YNFKEQ. This CDR3 has 14 residues. The CDR3 here is CASSQDSTDEKLFF. The CDR3 DNA follows: TGTGCCAGCAGCCAAGATTCGACAGATGAAAAACTGTTTTTT.

The rearrangement uses TRBV12-3 or TRBV12-4 and TRBJ2-7; tentatively, D is TRBD1 (6 bases). Trimming stripped 4 bases from V and 2 bases from J, with 15 bases between. The CDR3 runs 15 residues. The CDR3 loop reads CASSWDITRTYEQYF. The CDR3 DNA follows: TGTGCCAGCAGTTGGGACATCACACGAACCTACGAGCAGTACTTC.

The chain employs TRBV6-2 or TRBV6-3 and TRBJ1-5; possible D gene TRBD1, 5 bases. The germline CDR1 and CDR2 sequences are MNHEY and SVGEGT. This CDR3 has 16 residues. Trimming shortened V by 2 bases and J by 1 base, and 12 bases separated the two germline ends. CDR3 sequence reads: CASSYPGTLSNQPQHF. CDR3 sequence (DNA): TGTGCCAGCAGTTACCCGGGGACCTTAAGCAATCAGCCCCAGCATTTT.

This clonotype has a count of ten or more. The V call is TRBV6-5, the J call TRBJ1-2, with 8 bases identical to TRBD1. V gave up 5 bases and J gave up 0 bases; unmatched junction bases: 5. In germline, CDR1 is MNHEY, CDR2 SVGAGI. This CDR3 has 15 residues. The CDR3 sequence is CASSIGTGPNYGYTF. The DNA for the CDR3 is TGTGCCAGCAGTATTGGGACAGGTCCTAACTATGGCTACACCTTC.

Remarks on this clonotype: It is likely a read error, because the conserved phenylalanine at the end of the CDR3 is missing. The chain is built from TRBV11-2 and TRBJ2-7, with 10 bases fitting TRBD2. Germline V CDR1 and CDR2: SGHAT, FQNNGV. This CDR3 is 13 amino acids long. Trimming took 10 bases from V and 4 from J; bases not matched to a gene: 7. CDR3 protein: CATARTSGYEQYL. Written as DNA, the CDR3 is TGTGCCACGGCCAGGACTAGCGGATACGAGCAGTACCTC.

This clonotype has a handful of counts. Germline and junction disagree at one end, which may indicate a read error. V usage is TRBV6-5 and J usage is TRBJ2-7; D ambiguous. Germline CDR1 MNHEY, CDR2 SVGAGI. The CDR3 has 15 residues. CDR3 in amino acids: CTSSYSYGTTYEQYF. CDR3 DNA sequence: TGTACCAGCAGTTATTCATATGGCACCACCTACGAGCAGTACTTC.

This clonotype was recorded a few times. An end of the junction differs from the germline gene, which may be a read error. This rearrangement joins TRBV7-9 to TRBJ2-1; TRBD2 agrees at 12 bases. Germline values: CDR1 SEHNR, CDR2 FQNEAQ (reference sequence). The CDR3 is 14 residues long. CDR3 in amino acids: CTSSLPGLAGEQFF. CDR3 bases: TGTACCAGCAGCCTCCCGGGACTAGCGGGTGAGCAGTTCTTC.